One TCR beta chain is described in this entry. Its matching antigen is unknown. PCR was performed using 60 Vbeta and 13 Jbeta primers. Sequenced by immunoSEQ multiplex PCR; TCRdb stores in-frame clones only, minus some. In the table there are about 79,000 clones, about 68% of which are singletons. The sample comes from a study of cytomegalovirus exposure and HLA in healthy donors. Overall study findings and caveats: According to a later analysis, donors in an Asian-associated ancestry cluster reportedly had fewer N-insertions than the approximately 670-donor mean.

The V gene's germline CDR1 is MNHNS and CDR2 SASEGT. The CDR3 sequence is 15 residues long. With V trimmed by 0 bases and J by 7 bases, 4 bases remained unmatched. This rearrangement joins TRBV6-1 to TRBJ1-4; TRBD1 matches 8 bases. Sequenced input: PBMCs. The sequence was collected from a man in his forties in good health and CMV-seropositive. CDR3 in DNA: TGTGCCAGCAGTGAAGCGGCGACAGGGGTTGAAAAACTGTTTTTT. It specifies CASSEAATGVEKLFF.